The 21 T cell receptor beta chains presented below share a single source sample, sequenced in a study of blood T cell repertoires in COVID-19. TCRdb's table, derived via immunoSEQ multiplex PCR, lists solely in-frame clones and lacks some. The table has a few hundred thousand clones, around 90% seen once. The sequenced material came from PBMCs or T cells enriched from blood (not recorded which). These receptors were collected from a man aged 25 to 45 who had recovered from COVID-19.

The rearrangement uses TRBV10-3 and TRBJ2-1, with a possible D match to TRBD2 (6 bases). There are 15 residues in the CDR3. The germline V and J ends were trimmed by 6 bases and 6 bases, with 18 bases remaining between them. Germline assignment: CDR1 ENHRY and CDR2 SYGVKD. Here the CDR3 reads CAIRQQGGVSNEQFF. CDR3 coding DNA: TGTGCCATCAGGCAGCAGGGAGGAGTAAGCAATGAGCAGTTCTTC.

This rearrangement joins TRBV9 to TRBJ2-7, with D maybe TRBD2 (5 bases). CDR3 length: 14 amino acids. Germline assignment: CDR1 SGDLS and CDR2 YYNGEE. The germline V and J ends were trimmed by 4 bases and 2 bases, with 13 bases remaining between them. Written as DNA, the CDR3 is TGTGCCAGCAGCTCCCGGGATTTTACCTACGAGCAGTACTTC. It is translated as CASSSRDFTYEQYF.

The chain combines TRBV5-1 with TRBJ1-1; D possibly corresponds to TRBD1 (6 bases). The CDR3 contains 15 residues. V was trimmed by 4 bases and J by 2 bases, leaving 15 bases between them. CDR1 SGHRS and CDR2 YFSETQ come from the germline V gene. CDR3 nucleotide sequence: TGCGCCAGCAGCCAAGCCGGGACACATAACACTGAAGCTTTCTTT. It translates to CASSQAGTHNTEAFF.

The chain is built from TRBV6-2 or TRBV6-3 and TRBJ1-1; 7 bases match TRBD1. The trim removed 0 bases at V and 1 base at J, leaving 14 bases unmatched. This CDR3 is built from 19 residues. Germline lookup yields CDR1 MNHEY and CDR2 SVGEGT. CDR3 coding DNA: TGTGCCAGCAGTTACTCGATCGACAGGGAAGGAAGAAAGAACACTGAAGCTTTCTTT. This translates into CASSYSIDREGRKNTEAFF.

This clone was found a few times. The J gene is TRBJ2-5, the V gene TRBV7-2; D is undetermined. CDR3 length: 16 amino acids. V lost 2 bases and J lost 1, with 14 bases in between. CDR1 and CDR2 (germline): SGHTA, FQGNSA. CDR3 coding DNA: TGTGCCAGCAGCTTAAGGTGGAGCGCTTTCCAAGAGACCCAGTACTTC. It codes for CASSLRWSAFQETQYF.

This chain joins TRBV19 and TRBJ2-5; TRBD1 aligns across 9 bases. Germline assignment: CDR1 LNHDA and CDR2 SQIVND (reference sequence). V gave up 4 bases and J gave up 3 bases; unmatched junction bases: 21. The CDR3 has 20 residues. This CDR3 reads CASSKRDRVFGLAAEETQYF. The CDR3 DNA reads TGTGCCAGTAGTAAACGGGACAGGGTATTCGGGCTAGCGGCTGAAGAGACCCAGTACTTC.

The chain couples TRBV7-8 to TRBJ1-6, with D uncertain. With 5 bases removed from V and 10 bases from J, the gap between germline ends came to 21 bases. Looked up from germline, CDR1 is SGHVS and CDR2 is FQNEAQ. The CDR3 has 16 amino acids. CDR3 sequence: CASSPYSEGSASPLHF. The DNA of the CDR3 is TGTGCCAGCAGCCCCTATTCGGAGGGTTCGGCCTCACCCCTCCACTTT.

The CDR3 region is CASSQSRDRARSPLHF. Written as DNA, the CDR3 is TGCGCCAGCAGCCAATCTCGGGACAGGGCGCGGTCACCCCTCCACTTT. This chain connects TRBV4-1 to TRBJ1-6, with 9 bases aligning to TRBD1. Trimming took 2 bases from V and 10 from J; bases not matched to a gene: 9. Germline-derived CDR1 and CDR2 are MGHRA and YSYEKL. The length of the CDR3 is 16 residues.

V is TRBV6-1 and J is TRBJ1-1, with 7 bases lining up with TRBD1. Germline V lookup: CDR1 MNHNS, CDR2 SASEGT. V shed 3 bases, J shed 7 bases, and the junction held 5 bases outside the gene matches. CDR3 length: 13 residues. CDR3 sequence reads: CASSDGTAVEAFF. CDR3 DNA sequence: TGTGCCAGCAGTGACGGGACAGCCGTTGAAGCTTTCTTT.

V gene TRBV7-9 combines with J gene TRBJ2-6; D not resolved. V lost 0 bases and J 3 bases, leaving 6 bases between the germline ends. This CDR3 region has 15 residues. The germline gives CDR1 SEHNR, CDR2 FQNEAQ (reference sequence). CDR3 DNA sequence: TGTGCCAGCAGCTTAGCTTCTTATGGGGCCAACGTCCTGACTTTC. This encodes CASSLASYGANVLTF.

The J gene is TRBJ2-1, the V gene TRBV6-2 or TRBV6-3; 14 bases are a match to TRBD2. Losses at the gene ends were 4 bases for V and 7 bases for J; bases not matched to a gene: 18. The CDR3 length is 20 residues. Germline lookup yields CDR1 MNHEY and CDR2 SVGEGT. The chain's CDR3 is CASSFLLTGTSGRIRNEQFF. The CDR3 DNA is TGTGCCAGCAGTTTCCTACTTACCGGGACTAGCGGGAGAATAAGGAATGAGCAGTTCTTC.

The V and J genes are TRBV6-2 or TRBV6-3 and TRBJ2-7, with D maybe TRBD1 (5 bases). Germline V gene data show CDR1 as MNHEY and CDR2 as SVGEGT. V was cut by 3 bases and J by 0 bases, with 9 bases left in between. The CDR3 runs to 14 residues. The CDR3 DNA is TGTGCCAGCAGTTATCTAGACAGCTCCTACGAGCAGTACTTC. The encoded protein is CASSYLDSSYEQYF.

This clone is a singleton in its sample. CDR3 residues: CASSHREGYEQFF. The CDR3 bases are TGTGCCAGCAGCCACCGGGAGGGATATGAGCAGTTCTTC. The rearrangement joins TRBV2 to TRBJ2-1; 8 bases map to TRBD2. From germline, CDR1 is SNHLY and CDR2 FYNNEI. This CDR3 is 13 amino acids long. V shed 6 bases, J shed 8 bases, and the junction held 6 bases outside the gene matches.

The rearrangement links TRBV20-1 to TRBJ1-1; D gene unclear. Trimming stripped 1 base from V and 6 bases from J, with 6 bases between. The CDR3 sequence is 11 residues long. Germline CDR1 and CDR2: DFQATT and SNEGSKA (reference sequence). The CDR3 DNA reads as TGCAGTGCTAGAGGGAGCGCTGAAGCTTTCTTT. This encodes CSARGSAEAFF.

The J gene is TRBJ2-4, the V gene TRBV11-2, with D tentatively TRBD1 (6 bases). V shed 4 bases and J shed 1 base, with 14 bases lying between them. Germline V lookup: CDR1 SGHAT, CDR2 FQNNGV. CDR3 length: 16 residues. The CDR3 nucleotides read TGTGCCAGCAGCTCCTACAGGGATCGTGCCAAAAACATTCAGTACTTC. Its protein product is CASSSYRDRAKNIQYF. Full variable domain (missing parts from reference TRBV11-2 and TRBJ2-4): EAGVAQSPRYKIIEKRQSVAFWCNPISGHATLYWYQQILGQGPKLLIQFQNNGVVDDSQLPKDRFSAERLKGVDSTLKIQPAKLEDSAVYLCASSSYRDRAKNIQYFGAGTRLSVL.

The chain uses TRBV11-2 and TRBJ2-7; 12 bases fit TRBD2. This CDR3 is 14 amino acids long. In germline, CDR1 is SGHAT, CDR2 FQNNGV. Unmatched junction bases numbered 0, after V lost 3 bases and J lost 3 bases. The CDR3 DNA reads TGTGCCAGCAGCTTGACTAGCGGGGGCTACGAGCAGTACTTC. This sequence encodes CASSLTSGGYEQYF.

This chain links TRBV9 with TRBJ2-1; D call uncertain. The CDR3 runs 16 residues. V lost 6 bases and J 4 bases, leaving 20 bases between the germline ends. The germline gives CDR1 SGDLS, CDR2 YYNGEE. CDR3 amino acids: CASTSNPGWRYNEQFF. The CDR3 DNA follows: TGTGCCAGCACCTCCAATCCGGGTTGGCGGTACAATGAGCAGTTCTTC.

This chain joins TRBV25-1 and TRBJ1-6, with D possibly TRBD1 on 5 matching bases. The CDR3 consists of 13 residues. CDR1 MGHDK and CDR2 SYGVNS come from the germline V gene. Trimming took off 3 bases at V and 10 bases at J, with 10 bases between the two ends. The CDR3 loop is CASSDQGASPLHF. In DNA form, the CDR3 reads TGTGCCAGCAGTGATCAAGGGGCCTCACCCCTCCACTTT.

This chain links TRBV29-1 with TRBJ2-3; 8 bases fit TRBD1. The CDR3 extends over 12 amino acids. Germline CDR1 reads SQVTM; CDR2 reads ANQGSEA. Trimming took 0 bases from V and 11 from J; bases not matched to a gene: 4. The CDR3: CSVEDPGQGQYF. CDR3 DNA sequence: TGCAGCGTTGAAGATCCCGGACAGGGGCAGTATTTT.

The chain couples TRBV5-6 to TRBJ1-4; 9 bases line up with TRBD1. Germline assignment: CDR1 SGHDT and CDR2 YYEEEE. The V segment lost 0 bases and the J segment 5 bases; nucleotides outside the gene matches: 11. This CDR3 region has 18 residues. CDR3 nucleotide sequence: TGTGCCAGCAGCTTGGTTGCCGGGACAGGGAGGATCAATGAAAAACTGTTTTTT. Translating it yields CASSLVAGTGRINEKLFF.

V is TRBV24-1 and J is TRBJ2-5, with a tentative D call TRBD2 (6 bases). The CDR3 contains 15 residues. Deletions cut 0 bases from V and 5 bases from J, with 12 bases between. Germline V gene sequence: CDR1 KGHDR, CDR2 SFDVKD. The DNA of the CDR3 is TGTGCCACCAGTGATTTGTATGGGGGAGGCGAGACCCAGTACTTC. It yields the protein CATSDLYGGGETQYF.